The clone carrying this T cell receptor (beta chain) was seen at least ten times. The antigen is not known. TCR alpha and beta CDR3 regions were amplified from RNA using iRepertoire nested multiplex PCR. For one-step reverse transcription and amplification, roughly 95-400 ng of tissue mRNA or PBMC total RNA was used. MiXCR, applied by TCRdb to the multiplex PCR reads, yields one record per CDR3 protein. The sample gives roughly 120,000 distinct CDR3 sequences, less than 30% of which show up once; approximately 35% is in the top ten. The data stem from a study of glioma-infiltrating T cells. CDR3 length: 14 residues. V lost 3 bases to trimming and J lost 4 bases, with 11 bases between them. Germline CDR1 is MNHEY and CDR2 is SMNVEV (reference sequence). Study conclusions and caveats: Gliomas, especially low-grade, showed above-expected tissue-blood divergence; non-neoplastic patients showed below.

What was sequenced was glioma tissue, nonneoplastic brain tissue, or PBMCs (not recorded which). V and J are TRBV27 and TRBJ2-3; D tentatively reads TRBD1 or TRBD2 (5 bases each). The sequence derives from a human donor with low-grade glioma or glioblastoma, undergoing nonglioma brain surgery, or in good health (not recorded which). CDR3 region: CASSLGTLPDTQYF. For the CDR3, the DNA is TGTGCCAGCAGTTTGGGGACCCTGCCAGATACGCAGTATTTT.